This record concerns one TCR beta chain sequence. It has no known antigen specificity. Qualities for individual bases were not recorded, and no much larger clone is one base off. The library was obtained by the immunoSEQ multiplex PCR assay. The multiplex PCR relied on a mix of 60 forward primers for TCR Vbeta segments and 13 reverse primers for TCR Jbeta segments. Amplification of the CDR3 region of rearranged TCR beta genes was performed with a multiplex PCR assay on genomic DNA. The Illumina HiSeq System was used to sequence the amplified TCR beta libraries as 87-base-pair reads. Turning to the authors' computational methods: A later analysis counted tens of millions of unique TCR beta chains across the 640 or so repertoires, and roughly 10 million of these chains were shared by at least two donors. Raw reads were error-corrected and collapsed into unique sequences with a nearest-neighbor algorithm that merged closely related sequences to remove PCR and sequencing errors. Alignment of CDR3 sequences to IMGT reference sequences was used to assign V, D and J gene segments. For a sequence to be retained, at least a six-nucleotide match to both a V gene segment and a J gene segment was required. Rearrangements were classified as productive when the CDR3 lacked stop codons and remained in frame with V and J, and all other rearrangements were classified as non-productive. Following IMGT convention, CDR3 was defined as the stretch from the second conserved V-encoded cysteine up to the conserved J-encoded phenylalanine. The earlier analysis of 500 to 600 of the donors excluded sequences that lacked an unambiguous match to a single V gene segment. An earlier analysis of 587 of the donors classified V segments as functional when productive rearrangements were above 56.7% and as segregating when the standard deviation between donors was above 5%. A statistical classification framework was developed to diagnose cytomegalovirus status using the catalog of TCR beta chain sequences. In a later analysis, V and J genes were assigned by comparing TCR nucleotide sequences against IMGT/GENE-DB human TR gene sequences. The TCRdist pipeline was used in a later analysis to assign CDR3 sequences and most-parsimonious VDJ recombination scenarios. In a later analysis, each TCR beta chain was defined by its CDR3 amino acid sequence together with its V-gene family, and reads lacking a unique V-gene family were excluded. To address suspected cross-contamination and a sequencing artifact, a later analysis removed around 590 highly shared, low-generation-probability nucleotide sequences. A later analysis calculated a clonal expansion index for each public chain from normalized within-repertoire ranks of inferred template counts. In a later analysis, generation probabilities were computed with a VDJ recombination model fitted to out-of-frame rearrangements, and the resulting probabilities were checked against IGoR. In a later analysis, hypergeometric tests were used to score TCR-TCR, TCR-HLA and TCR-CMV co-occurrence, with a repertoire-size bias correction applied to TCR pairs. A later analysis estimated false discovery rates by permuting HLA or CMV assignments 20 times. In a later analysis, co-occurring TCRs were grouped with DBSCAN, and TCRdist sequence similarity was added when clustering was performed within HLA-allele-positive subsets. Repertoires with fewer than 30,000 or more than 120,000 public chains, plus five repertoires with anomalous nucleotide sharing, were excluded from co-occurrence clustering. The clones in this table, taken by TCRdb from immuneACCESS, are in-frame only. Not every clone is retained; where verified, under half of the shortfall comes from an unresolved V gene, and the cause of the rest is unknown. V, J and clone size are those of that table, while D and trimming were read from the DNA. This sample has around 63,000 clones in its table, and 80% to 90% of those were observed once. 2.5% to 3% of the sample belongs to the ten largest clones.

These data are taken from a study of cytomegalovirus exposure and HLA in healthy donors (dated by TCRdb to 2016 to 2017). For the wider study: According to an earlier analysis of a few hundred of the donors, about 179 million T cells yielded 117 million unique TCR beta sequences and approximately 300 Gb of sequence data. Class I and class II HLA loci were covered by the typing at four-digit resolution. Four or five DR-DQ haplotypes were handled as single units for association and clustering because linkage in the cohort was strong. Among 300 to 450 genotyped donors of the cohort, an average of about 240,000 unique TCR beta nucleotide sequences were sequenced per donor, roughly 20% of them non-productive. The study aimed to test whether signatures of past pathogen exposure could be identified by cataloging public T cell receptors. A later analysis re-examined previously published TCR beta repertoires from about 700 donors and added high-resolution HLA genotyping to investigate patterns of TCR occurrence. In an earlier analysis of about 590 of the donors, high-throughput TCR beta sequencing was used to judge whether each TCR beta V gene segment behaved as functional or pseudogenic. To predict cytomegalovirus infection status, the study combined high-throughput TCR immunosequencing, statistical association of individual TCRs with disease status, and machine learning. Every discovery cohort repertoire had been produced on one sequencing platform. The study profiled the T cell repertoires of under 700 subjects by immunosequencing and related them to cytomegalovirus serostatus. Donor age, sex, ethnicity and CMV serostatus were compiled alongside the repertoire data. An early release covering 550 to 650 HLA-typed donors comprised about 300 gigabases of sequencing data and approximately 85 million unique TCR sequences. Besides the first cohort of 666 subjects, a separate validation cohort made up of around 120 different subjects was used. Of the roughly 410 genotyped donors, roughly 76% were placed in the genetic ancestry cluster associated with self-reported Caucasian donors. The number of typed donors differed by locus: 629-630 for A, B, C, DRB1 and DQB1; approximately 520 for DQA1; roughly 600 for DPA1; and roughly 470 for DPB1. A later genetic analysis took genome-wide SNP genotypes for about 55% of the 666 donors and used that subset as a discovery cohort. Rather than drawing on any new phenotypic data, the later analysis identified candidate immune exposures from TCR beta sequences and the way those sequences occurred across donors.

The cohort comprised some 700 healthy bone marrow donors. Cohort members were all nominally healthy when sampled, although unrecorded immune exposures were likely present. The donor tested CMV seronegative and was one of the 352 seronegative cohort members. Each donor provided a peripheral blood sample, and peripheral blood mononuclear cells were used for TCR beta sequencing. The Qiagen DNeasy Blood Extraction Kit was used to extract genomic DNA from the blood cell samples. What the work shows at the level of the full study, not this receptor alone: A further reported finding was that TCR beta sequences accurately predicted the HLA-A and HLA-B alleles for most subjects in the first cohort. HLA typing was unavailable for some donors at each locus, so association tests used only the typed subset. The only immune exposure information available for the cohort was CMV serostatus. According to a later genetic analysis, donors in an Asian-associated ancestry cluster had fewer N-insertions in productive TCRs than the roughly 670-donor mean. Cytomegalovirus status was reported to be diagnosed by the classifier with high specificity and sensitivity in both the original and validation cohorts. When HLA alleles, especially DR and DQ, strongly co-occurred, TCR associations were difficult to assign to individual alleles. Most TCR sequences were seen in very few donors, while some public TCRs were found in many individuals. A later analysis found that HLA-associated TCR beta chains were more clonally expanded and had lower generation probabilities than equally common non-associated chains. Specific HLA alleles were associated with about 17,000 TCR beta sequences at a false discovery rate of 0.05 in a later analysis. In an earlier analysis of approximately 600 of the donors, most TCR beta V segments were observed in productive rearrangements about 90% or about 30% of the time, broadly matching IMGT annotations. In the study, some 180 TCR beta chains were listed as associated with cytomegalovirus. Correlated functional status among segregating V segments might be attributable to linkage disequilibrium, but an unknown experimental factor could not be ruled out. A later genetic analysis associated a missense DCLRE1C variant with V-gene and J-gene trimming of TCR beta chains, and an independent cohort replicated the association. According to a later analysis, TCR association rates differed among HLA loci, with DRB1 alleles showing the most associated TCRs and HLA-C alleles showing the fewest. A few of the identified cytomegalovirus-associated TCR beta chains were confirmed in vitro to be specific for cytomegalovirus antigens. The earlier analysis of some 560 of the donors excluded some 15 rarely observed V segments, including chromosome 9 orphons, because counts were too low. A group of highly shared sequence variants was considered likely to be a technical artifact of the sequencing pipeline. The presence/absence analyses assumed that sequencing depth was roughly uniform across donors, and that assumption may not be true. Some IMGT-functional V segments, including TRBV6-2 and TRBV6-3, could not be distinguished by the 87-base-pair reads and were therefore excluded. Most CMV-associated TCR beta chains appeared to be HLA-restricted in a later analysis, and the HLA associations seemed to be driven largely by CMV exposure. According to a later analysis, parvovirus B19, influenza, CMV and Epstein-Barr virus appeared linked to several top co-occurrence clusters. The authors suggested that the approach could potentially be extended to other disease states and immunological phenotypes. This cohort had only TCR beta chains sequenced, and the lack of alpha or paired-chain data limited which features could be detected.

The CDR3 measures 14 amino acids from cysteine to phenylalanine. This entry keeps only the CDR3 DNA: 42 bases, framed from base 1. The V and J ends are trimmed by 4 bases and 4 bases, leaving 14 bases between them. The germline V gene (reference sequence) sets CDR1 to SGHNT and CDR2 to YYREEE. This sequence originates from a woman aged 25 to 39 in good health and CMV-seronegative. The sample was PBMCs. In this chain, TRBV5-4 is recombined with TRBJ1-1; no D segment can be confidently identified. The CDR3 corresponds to CASSTQTGITEAFF. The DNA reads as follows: TGTGCCAGCAGCACACAGACGGGGATCACTGAAGCTTTCTTT. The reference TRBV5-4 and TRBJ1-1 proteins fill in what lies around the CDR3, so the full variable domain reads ETGVTQSPTHLIKTRGQQVTLRCSSQSGHNTVSWYQQALGQGPQFIFQYYREEENGRGNFPPRFSGLQFPNYSSELNVNALELDDSALYLCASSTQTGITEAFFGQGTRLTVV.